These 4 T cell receptor beta chains came from one sample sequenced in a study of blood T cell repertoires in COVID-19. Profiling relied on immunoSEQ multiplex PCR, and the TCRdb table lists in-frame clones only, not all of them. The sample includes 40,000 or so clones, approximately 80% seen only once; the top ten take over 1.5%. The material sequenced was peripheral blood. The receptors stem from a man aged 55 to 70 with COVID-19, enrolled during active disease.

The chain combines TRBV4-2 with TRBJ2-1; 7 positions agree with TRBD1. The CDR3 length is 17 residues. Germline-derived CDR1 and CDR2 are LGHNA and YNFKEQ. V lost 1 base to trimming and J lost 4 bases; unmatched junction nucleotides: 10. CDR3 sequence reads: CASSQAGGQGVYNEQFF. CDR3 DNA: TGTGCCAGCAGCCAAGCGGGTGGGCAGGGGGTGTACAATGAGCAGTTCTTC.

The genes are TRBV4-3 and TRBJ1-5; D possibly corresponds to TRBD1 (6 bases). The CDR3 consists of 15 residues. CDR1 and CDR2 (germline): LGHNA, YSLEER. The V end was cut by 0 bases, the J end by 9 bases, with 15 bases between. The CDR3 sequence is CASSQDRGGIGPQHF. In DNA, the CDR3 is TGCGCCAGCAGCCAAGATAGGGGGGGCATAGGGCCCCAGCATTTT.

The rearrangement uses TRBV2 and TRBJ1-2; 12 bases are a match to TRBD1. The CDR3 totals 14 residues. Germline-derived CDR1 and CDR2 are SNHLY and FYNNEI. With V trimmed by 8 bases and J by 4 bases, 5 bases remained unmatched. CDR3 sequence (DNA): TGTGCCAGCTCGGGACAGGGGGCACGCTATGGCTACACCTTC. It specifies CASSGQGARYGYTF.

The chain uses TRBV6-5 and TRBJ1-1, with D maybe TRBD1 (5 bases). CDR1 is MNHEY and CDR2 is SVGAGI in the germline V gene. V was shortened by 5 bases and J by 1 base, with 8 bases between the two germline ends. The CDR3 is made up of 13 amino acids. For the CDR3, the DNA is TGTGCCAGCAGTCTTGGACAGAACACTGAAGCTTTCTTT. Protein: CASSLGQNTEAFF.